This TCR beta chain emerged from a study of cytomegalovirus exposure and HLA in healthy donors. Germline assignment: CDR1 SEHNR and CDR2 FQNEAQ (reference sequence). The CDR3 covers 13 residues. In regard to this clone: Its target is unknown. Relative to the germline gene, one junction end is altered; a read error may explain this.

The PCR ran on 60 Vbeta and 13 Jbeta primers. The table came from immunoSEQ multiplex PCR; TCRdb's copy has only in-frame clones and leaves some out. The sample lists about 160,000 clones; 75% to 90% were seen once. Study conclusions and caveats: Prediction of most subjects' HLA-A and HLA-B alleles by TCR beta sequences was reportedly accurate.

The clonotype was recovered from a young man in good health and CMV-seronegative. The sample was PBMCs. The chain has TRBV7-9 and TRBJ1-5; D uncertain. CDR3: CSSSGREYQPQHF. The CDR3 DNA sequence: TGTTCCAGCAGCGGCCGGGAATATCAGCCCCAGCATTTT. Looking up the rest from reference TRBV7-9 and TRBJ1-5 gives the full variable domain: DTGVSQNPRHKITKRGQNVTFRCDPISEHNRLYWYRQTLGQGPEFLTYFQNEAQLEKSRLLSDRFSAERPKGSFSTLEIQRTEQGDSAMYLCSSSGREYQPQHFGDGTRLSIL.